A selection of T cell receptor beta chains follows, all from one sample in a study of blood T cells in healthy people across ages. TCRdb passed the 5' RACE reads through MiXCR, listing each CDR3 protein once. There are about 1.1 million distinct CDR3 sequences in the sample; less than 45% occur only once, and over 10% lies in the top ten. The sample comprised blood. These receptors all come from a man aged 18-30 years in good health. Each CDR3 is given with its conserved first and last residue. The D gene is left open where the match is weak. Rows may omit the clone size; those that give it use once, few, many or a size class.

V gene	clone size	D gene	J gene	CDR3 protein	CDR3 DNA
TRBV4-3	NA	TRBD1	TRBJ1-2	CASSQGRTGFYGYTF	TGCGCCAGCAGCCAAGGGCGGACAGGATTCTATGGCTACACCTTC
TRBV9	NA	TRBD1	TRBJ2-1	CASSVSQGAWDEQFF	TGTGCCAGCAGCGTATCTCAGGGGGCTTGGGATGAGCAGTTCTTC
TRBV5-1	NA	TRBD1	TRBJ1-1	CASSLEGTGGYDTEAFF	TGCGCCAGCAGCTTGGAGGGGACAGGAGGCTACGACACTGAGGCTTTCTTT
TRBV12-3/TRBV12-4	few	TRBD2	TRBJ2-3	CASSGSTSGGLDTQYF	TGTGCCAGCAGCGGGTCAACTAGCGGGGGGCTAGATACGCAGTATTTT
TRBV7-2	few	NA	TRBJ1-1	CASSSNRVRAFF	TGTGCCAGCAGCTCAAACAGGGTGAGAGCTTTCTTT
TRBV12-3/TRBV12-4	many	NA	TRBJ2-1	CATVPLAPSYNEQFF	TGTGCCACCGTCCCTCTAGCTCCCTCCTACAATGAGCAGTTCTTC
TRBV29-1	NA	NA	TRBJ2-5	CSGGALETQYF	TGCAGCGGGGGGGCGCTAGAGACCCAGTACTTC
TRBV20-1	few	TRBD2	TRBJ2-7	CSARDWASGSYEQYF	TGCAGTGCTAGAGATTGGGCTAGCGGCTCCTACGAGCAGTACTTC
TRBV6-2/TRBV6-3	few	TRBD1	TRBJ1-2	CASSYPTGGNYGYTF	TGTGCCAGCAGTTACCCGACAGGGGGAAATTATGGCTACACCTTC
TRBV11-2	NA	NA	TRBJ2-2	CASSLSWGNAGTGELFF	TGTGCCAGCAGCTTATCGTGGGGGAACGCAGGGACCGGGGAGCTGTTTTTT
TRBV9	NA	TRBD1	TRBJ2-1	CASSDETGRIYNEQFF	TGTGCCAGCAGCGACGAGACAGGGCGAATCTACAATGAGCAGTTCTTC
TRBV27	NA	NA	TRBJ1-2	CASSPEVAYGYTF	TGTGCCAGCAGTCCCGAGGTAGCCTATGGCTACACCTTC
TRBV12-3/TRBV12-4	few	NA	TRBJ1-4	CASRPGYWEEKLFF	TGTGCCAGCAGGCCTGGTTATTGGGAGGAAAAACTGTTTTTT
TRBV4-2	NA	NA	TRBJ1-5	CASSQPDVRQPQHF	TGTGCCAGCAGCCAGCCAGACGTAAGACAGCCCCAGCATTTT
TRBV9	NA	NA	TRBJ2-6	CATTTGANVLTF	TGTGCCACAACCACTGGGGCCAACGTCCTGACTTTC
TRBV7-2	NA	TRBD1	TRBJ2-3	CARSPRDSSTDTQYF	TGTGCCCGCAGCCCCCGGGACAGTAGCACAGATACGCAGTATTTT
TRBV5-6	few	TRBD1	TRBJ1-2	CASSYYSGTGRYGYTF	TGTGCCAGCAGCTACTATTCAGGGACAGGCAGATATGGCTACACCTTC
TRBV5-1	few	NA	TRBJ1-1	CASSPTGGVATGTEAFF	TGCGCCAGCAGCCCCACGGGGGGGGTCGCAACCGGCACTGAAGCTTTCTTT
TRBV21-1	NA	NA	TRBJ1-2	CASSPTGASLNYGYTF	TGTGCCAGCAGCCCTACAGGGGCCTCTCTAAACTATGGCTACACCTTC
TRBV12-3/TRBV12-4	few	NA	TRBJ2-2	CASSHMTGAGTGELFF	TGTGCCAGCAGTCACATGACGGGGGCGGGCACCGGGGAGCTGTTTTTT
TRBV5-1	NA	TRBD1	TRBJ2-2	CASSWADRGTGELFF	TGCGCCAGCAGCTGGGCGGACAGGGGCACCGGGGAGCTGTTTTTT
TRBV7-2	NA	NA	TRBJ2-5	CASSLAATGLQETQYF	TGTGCCAGCAGCTTAGCGGCTACGGGATTACAAGAGACCCAGTACTTC
TRBV12-3/TRBV12-4	NA	NA	TRBJ2-3	CASSLVAGDTQYF	TGTGCCAGCAGTTTAGTGGCCGGAGATACGCAGTATTTT
TRBV4-1	few	NA	TRBJ2-5	CASSHAGTNQETQYF	TGCGCCAGCAGCCATGCCGGGACAAACCAAGAGACCCAGTACTTC
TRBV6-5	few	TRBD2	TRBJ2-3	CASSYSVGGIPQDTQYF	TGTGCCAGCAGTTACTCGGTGGGGGGGATACCTCAAGATACGCAGTATTTT
TRBV12-3/TRBV12-4	few	NA	TRBJ2-5	CASGGSEETQYF	TGTGCCAGCGGGGGGAGCGAAGAGACCCAGTACTTC
TRBV7-2	few	NA	TRBJ2-1	CASAEYNEQFF	TGTGCCAGCGCGGAGTACAATGAGCAGTTCTTC
TRBV28	few	NA	TRBJ2-1	CASSYTNRSSYNEQFF	TGTGCCAGCAGTTATACTAACCGCAGCTCCTACAATGAGCAGTTCTTC
TRBV7-9	NA	NA	TRBJ2-7	CASSLDREIYEQYF	TGTGCCAGCAGCTTAGACCGGGAGATCTACGAGCAGTACTTC
TRBV20-1	NA	NA	TRBJ1-4	CSARGEDEKLFF	TGCAGTGCTAGGGGTGAGGATGAAAAACTGTTTTTT
TRBV12-3/TRBV12-4	NA	TRBD1	TRBJ2-5	CASSLGTDRTQYF	TGTGCCAGCAGTTTGGGGACAGATCGGACCCAGTACTTC
TRBV29-1	few	NA	TRBJ2-3	CSVVQGLHTDTQYF	TGCAGCGTAGTACAGGGCCTACACACAGATACGCAGTATTTT
TRBV2	NA	TRBD1	TRBJ1-2	CASSWTGAGYTF	TGTGCCAGCAGCTGGACAGGCGCTGGCTACACCTTC
TRBV6-2/TRBV6-3	NA	NA	TRBJ2-5	CASSYRMEVETQYF	TGTGCCAGCAGTTACAGGATGGAAGTTGAGACCCAGTACTTC
TRBV4-2	NA	NA	TRBJ2-7	CASSQNLWQSSTYEQYF	TGTGCCAGCAGCCAAAATCTTTGGCAGAGCAGCACCTACGAGCAGTACTTC
TRBV20-1	few	NA	TRBJ1-6	CSARDLGHPNNSPLHF	TGCAGTGCTAGAGATCTCGGACATCCGAATAATTCACCCCTCCACTTT
TRBV30	NA	TRBD1	TRBJ1-1	CAWRPQGAGTEAFF	TGTGCCTGGAGGCCCCAGGGGGCAGGTACTGAAGCTTTCTTT
TRBV27	few	NA	TRBJ1-1	CASSLSRGDEAFF	TGTGCCAGCAGTTTATCACGCGGGGATGAAGCTTTCTTT
TRBV6-5	NA	NA	TRBJ1-1	CASSYSPSTNTEAFF	TGTGCCAGCAGTTACTCGCCTTCGACGAACACTGAAGCTTTCTTT
TRBV5-1	few	NA	TRBJ1-1	CASSLSGTPNTEAFF	TGCGCCAGCAGCTTGAGCGGGACACCGAACACTGAAGCTTTCTTT
TRBV9	NA	NA	TRBJ1-5	CASSADAGNQPQHF	TGTGCCAGCAGCGCAGACGCGGGCAATCAGCCCCAGCATTTT
TRBV5-5	NA	NA	TRBJ2-7	CASSQTPGYEQYF	TGTGCCAGCAGCCAAACCCCGGGGTATGAGCAGTACTTC
TRBV2	few	TRBD1	TRBJ2-3	CASRRQGALQYF	TGTGCCAGCAGACGACAGGGGGCGCTTCAGTATTTT
TRBV18	NA	TRBD1	TRBJ1-3	CASSPAGTAGNTIYF	TGTGCCAGCTCACCAGCGGGGACAGCTGGAAACACCATATATTTT